Shown below are 25 T cell receptor beta chains from a single sample sequenced in a study of blood T cell repertoires in COVID-19. Sequencing used immunoSEQ multiplex PCR; TCRdb keeps in-frame clones, though not all of them. The sample contains 360,000 or so clones, more than 75% of which appear only once. Sequenced sample: PBMCs or T cells enriched from blood (not recorded which). These receptors were collected from a woman aged 30 to 39 who had recovered from COVID-19.

This clone showed up just once. The chain combines TRBV6-5 with TRBJ2-5, with TRBD2 matching over 11 bases. Germline CDR1 MNHEY, CDR2 SVGAGI. The CDR3 is made up of 15 amino acids. The V gene end was trimmed by 6 bases and the J gene end by 5 bases; junction bases not matched to a gene: 8. CDR3 amino acids: CASRPTSGSWETQYF. Here the CDR3 DNA reads TGTGCCAGCAGGCCAACTAGCGGGAGTTGGGAGACCCAGTACTTC.

This chain connects TRBV4-1 to TRBJ1-5; 7 nucleotides agree with TRBD1. J lost 2 bases, V lost 3 bases, and 4 bases had no gene match. The CDR3 sequence is 15 residues long. The germline CDR1 and CDR2 sequences are MGHRA and YSYEKL. This chain's CDR3 is CASSQSGGGNQPQHF. The CDR3 DNA reads TGCGCCAGCAGCCAGTCAGGGGGTGGCAATCAGCCCCAGCATTTT.

This clone was detected once. The J gene is TRBJ2-5, the V gene TRBV27, with D perhaps matching TRBD1 (5 bases). The V gene's germline CDR1 is MNHEY and CDR2 SMNVEV (reference sequence). The germline V and J ends were trimmed by 2 bases and 4 bases, with 8 bases remaining between them. The CDR3 consists of 13 residues. CDR3 coding DNA: TGTGCCAGCAGTTTAGTGGGGCCAGAGACCCAGTACTTC. Protein sequence: CASSLVGPETQYF.

The rearrangement joins TRBV15 to TRBJ2-7; 8 nucleotides match TRBD2. Germline V lookup: CDR1 LNHNV, CDR2 YYDKDF (reference sequence). The V gene end was trimmed by 0 bases and the J gene end by 5 bases; junction bases not matched to a gene: 9. The CDR3 covers 16 residues. CDR3 protein: CATSRDRSSGAHEQYF. CDR3 DNA sequence: TGTGCCACCAGCAGAGATCGGAGTAGCGGGGCCCACGAGCAGTACTTC.

The gene calls are TRBV29-1 and TRBJ2-7; 10 bases line up with TRBD1. This CDR3 is 15 amino acids long. The germline V gene encodes CDR1 SQVTM and CDR2 ANQGSEA. Trimming took 7 bases from V and 5 from J; bases not matched to a gene: 14. Written as DNA, the CDR3 is TGCAGCGCAACCCTGCCTGGGACAGGGGTACACGAGCAGTACTTC. As protein: CSATLPGTGVHEQYF.

The genes are TRBV19 and TRBJ1-5; D unresolved. Germline-derived CDR1 and CDR2 are LNHDA and SQIVND (reference sequence). The CDR3 is 13 residues long. Trimming stripped 8 bases from V and 4 bases from J, with 12 bases between. The CDR3 is CASSFSKNQPQHF. In DNA form, the CDR3 reads TGTGCCAGTTCTTTTAGTAAGAATCAGCCCCAGCATTTT.

The V and J genes are TRBV28 and TRBJ2-1, with 16 bases fitting TRBD2. Germline lookup yields CDR1 MDHEN and CDR2 SYDVKM. The junction had 4 bases not matched to a gene; V was cut back by 5 bases and J by 6 bases. The CDR3 consists of 16 residues. The CDR3, as DNA: TGTGCCAGCAGTCTGGGGACTAGCGGGAGGGCCAATGAGCAGTTCTTC. It translates to CASSLGTSGRANEQFF.

J is TRBJ2-7 and V is TRBV7-2, with a tentative D call TRBD1 (6 bases). The CDR3 has 16 residues. The germline V gene encodes CDR1 SGHTA and CDR2 FQGNSA. V gave up 1 base and J gave up 0 bases, with 13 bases separating them. The DNA for the CDR3 is TGTGCCAGCAGCTTAGACAGGGCTAGAAGCTCCTACGAGCAGTACTTC. Translating it yields CASSLDRARSSYEQYF.

The genes are TRBV19 and TRBJ2-7; D may be TRBD2 (5 bases). The V end lost 5 bases, the J end lost 6 bases, and 11 bases lay between the germline ends. The CDR3 length is 12 residues. Germline CDR1 is LNHDA and CDR2 is SQIVND (reference sequence). CDR3 in amino acids: CASSPGKGEQYF. The CDR3 region has the DNA TGTGCCAGTAGTCCGGGGAAAGGCGAGCAGTACTTC. Using reference TRBV19 and TRBJ2-7 for the parts outside the CDR3, the full variable domain is DGGITQSPKYLFRKEGQNVTLSCEQNLNHDAMYWYRQDPGQGLRLIYYSQIVNDFQKGDIAEGYSVSREKKESFPLTVTSAQKNPTAFYLCASSPGKGEQYFGPGTRLTVT.

V gene TRBV6-2 or TRBV6-3 combines with J gene TRBJ2-1, with 10 bases identical to TRBD2. Germline lookup yields CDR1 MNHEY and CDR2 SVGEGT. The V segment lost 4 bases and the J segment 4 bases; nucleotides outside the gene matches: 4. CDR3 size: 15 residues. CDR3 sequence reads: CASSSSGRPYNEQFF. The CDR3, as DNA: TGTGCCAGCAGTTCTAGCGGGAGACCATACAATGAGCAGTTCTTC.

The chain employs TRBV18 and TRBJ2-1; D is possibly TRBD1 (6 bases). Between the trimmed V and J ends, which lost 4 bases and 2 bases, there was a span of 12 bases. CDR3 size: 15 residues. CDR1 is KGHSH, CDR2 LQKENI, per germline. The CDR3 bases are TGTGCCAGCTCACAACAGGGTAGCACCTACAATGAGCAGTTCTTC. This codes for CASSQQGSTYNEQFF. Using reference TRBV18 and TRBJ2-1 for the parts outside the CDR3, the full variable domain is NAGVMQNPRHLVRRRGQEARLRCSPMKGHSHVYWYRQLPEEGLKFMVYLQKENIIDESGMPKERFSAEFPKEGPSILRIQQVVRGDSAAYFCASSQQGSTYNEQFFGPGTRLTVL.

J is TRBJ1-2 and V is TRBV3-1 (or the pseudogene TRBV3-2); possible D gene TRBD1, 6 bases. Germline lookup yields CDR1 LGHDT and CDR2 YNNKEL (reference sequence). Trimming stripped 4 bases from V and 7 bases from J, with 19 bases between. This CDR3 spans 15 amino acids. The CDR3 spells CASSPGQLPSFGYTF. CDR3 sequence (DNA): TGTGCCAGCAGCCCCGGACAGCTCCCTTCCTTTGGCTACACCTTC.

V gene TRBV5-1 combines with J gene TRBJ1-1; D not certain. Germline CDR1 and CDR2: SGHRS and YFSETQ. The CDR3 runs 16 residues. V was trimmed by 3 bases and J by 1 base, leaving 16 bases between them. CDR3 bases: TGCGCCAGCAGCTCGGTATACAGAGCTCAGAACACTGAAGCTTTCTTT. As protein: CASSSVYRAQNTEAFF.

This rearrangement joins TRBV4-1 to TRBJ2-1, with TRBD1 matching 8 bases. The germline V gene has CDR1 MGHRA and CDR2 YSYEKL. V lost 1 base to trimming and J lost 7 bases; unmatched junction nucleotides: 9. This CDR3 contains 16 residues. The CDR3: CASSQAFLTGENEQFF. The CDR3 DNA reads as TGCGCCAGCAGCCAAGCGTTTTTGACAGGGGAAAATGAGCAGTTCTTC.

The chain carries TRBV9 and TRBJ2-2; the D gene is possibly TRBD2 (5 bases). This CDR3 region has 16 residues. The germline V and J ends were trimmed by 2 bases and 1 base, with 12 bases remaining between them. Germline values: CDR1 SGDLS, CDR2 YYNGEE. This chain's CDR3 is CASSVTLAENTGELFF. The DNA of the CDR3 is TGTGCCAGCAGCGTTACTCTAGCCGAGAACACCGGGGAGCTGTTTTTT.

V and J are TRBV5-1 and TRBJ2-7, with TRBD2 as a possible D gene (5 bases). The CDR3 has 17 amino acids. The V end was cut by 4 bases, the J end by 7 bases, with 27 bases between. Germline-derived CDR1 and CDR2 are SGHRS and YFSETQ. The CDR3 nucleotides read TGCGCCAGCAGCAAGTCTTGGTCGGGAAAACCCCACGAAGAGCAGTACTTC. Translating it yields CASSKSWSGKPHEEQYF.

The rearrangement joins TRBV5-8 to TRBJ2-7; 11 bases line up with TRBD1. The V segment lost 5 bases and the J segment 5 bases; nucleotides outside the gene matches: 9. Germline V gene lookup returns CDR1 SGHTS and CDR2 YDEGEE. CDR3 length: 15 amino acids. The CDR3 loop is CASRPGTGGRNEQYF. CDR3 bases: TGTGCCAGCAGGCCCGGGACAGGGGGAAGGAACGAGCAGTACTTC.

Here the CDR3 reads CASSSGQGTEAFF. The CDR3 nucleotides are TGTGCCAGCAGCTCGGGACAGGGAACAGAAGCTTTCTTT. The V and J genes are TRBV7-9 and TRBJ1-1; 9 bases match TRBD1. Germline V lookup: CDR1 SEHNR, CDR2 FQNEAQ (reference sequence). The length of the CDR3 is 13 residues. V trimming: 4 bases; J trimming: 8 bases; junction bases outside the gene matches: 5.

The chain joins TRBV19 to TRBJ2-2; TRBD2 matches 12 bases. The CDR3 extends over 16 amino acids. CDR1 and CDR2 from the germline V gene are LNHDA and SQIVND (reference sequence). Trimming at V came to 5 bases and at J to 4 bases, leaving 5 bases not matched to a gene. The CDR3 coding sequence is TGTGCCAGTAGTCTTCTAGCGGGAGGGGGCACCGGGGAGCTGTTTTTT. Encoded protein: CASSLLAGGGTGELFF.

This chain uses TRBV24-1 with TRBJ2-2; 7 bases are shared with TRBD2. The germline gives CDR1 KGHDR, CDR2 SFDVKD. The CDR3 has 17 amino acids. With 0 bases clipped from V and 5 bases from J, the junction kept 8 bases outside the gene matches. CDR3 protein: CATSDLHSDGGTGELFF. CDR3 DNA sequence: TGTGCCACCAGTGATTTGCACTCTGACGGGGGGACCGGGGAGCTGTTTTTT.

As concerns this clone: Its ends do not fully match the called genes, so a read error is possible. Other nucleotide sequences from this sample produce the same CDR3. The J gene is TRBJ1-3, the V gene TRBV2, with 8 bases fitting TRBD1. This CDR3 contains 15 residues. The germline gives CDR1 SNHLY, CDR2 FYNNEI. CDR3 protein: CASSVNRGSGNTIYF. CDR3 coding DNA: TGTGCCAGCAGTGTTAACAGGGGGTCTGGAAATACCATATATTTT.

The rearrangement joins TRBV27 to TRBJ1-1; 10 bases agree with TRBD1. Germline V gene data show CDR1 as MNHEY and CDR2 as SMNVEV (reference sequence). The CDR3 has 15 amino acids. After removal of 4 bases from V and 0 bases from J, the junction contained 2 bases not matched to a gene. The DNA for the CDR3 is TGTGCCAGCAGTTGGACAGGGGGGCTGAACACTGAAGCTTTCTTT. As protein: CASSWTGGLNTEAFF.

This chain joins TRBV27 and TRBJ1-2; D unclear. Germline CDR1 MNHEY, CDR2 SMNVEV (reference sequence). The V gene lost 10 bases and the J gene lost 7 bases, with 22 bases spanning the gap. The CDR3 is made up of 14 amino acids. In nucleotides, the CDR3 is TGTGCCACCTGGAGCCTTCCGGACTATTCTGGCTACACCTTC. It encodes CATWSLPDYSGYTF.

This clone was picked up a small number of times. The chain is built from TRBV10-3 and TRBJ2-1, with D uncertain. V was trimmed by 3 bases and J by 2 bases, leaving 5 bases between them. Germline V gene sequence: CDR1 ENHRY, CDR2 SYGVKD. This CDR3 is built from 13 residues. The CDR3: CAISDFPYNEQFF. CDR3 coding DNA: TGTGCCATCAGTGACTTCCCCTACAATGAGCAGTTCTTC.

The chain recombines TRBV4-1 with TRBJ2-2, with D perhaps matching TRBD1 (5 bases). This CDR3 is 16 amino acids long. Germline V gene data show CDR1 as MGHRA and CDR2 as YSYEKL. Trimming took off 0 bases at V and 4 bases at J, with 12 bases between the two ends. DNA for the CDR3: TGCGCCAGCAGCCAAGATAAAGGGGTCGGCACCGGGGAGCTGTTTTTT. This sequence encodes CASSQDKGVGTGELFF.